The 26 T cell receptor beta chains listed next were all sequenced from one sample in a study of blood T cells in healthy people across ages. Sample-barcoded 5' priming and a J-beta primer mix drove a second PCR of 7 to 11 cycles. TCRdb recomputed calls from the 5' RACE reads with MiXCR, one row per CDR3 protein. The table shows about 1.5 million distinct CDR3 sequences, with about 42% occurring only once. Source material: blood. The receptor set was obtained from a woman aged 18-29 years in good health.

This clonotype is a singleton in its sample. A junction end diverges from the germline sequence, so it may reflect a read error. The chain joins TRBV4-1 to TRBJ2-3, with 8 bases aligning to TRBD1. The V gene's germline CDR1 is MGHRA and CDR2 YSYEKL. The CDR3 runs to 16 residues. The CDR3 sequence is CASSPDRDISTDMQYF. The CDR3 nucleotides read TGCGCCAGCAGCCCGGACAGGGATATTAGCACAGATATGCAGTATTTT.

This clonotype showed up just once. One junction end does not reproduce the germline sequence, and a read error may be involved. The chain combines TRBV27 with TRBJ1-1; D remains ambiguous. The CDR3 has 13 residues. The germline V gene encodes CDR1 MNHEY and CDR2 SMNVEV (reference sequence). This chain's CDR3 is CACSLSMGTEAFF. Written as DNA, the CDR3 is TGTGCCTGCAGTTTATCGATGGGGACTGAAGCTTTCTTT.

This clonotype was seen once. The J gene is TRBJ2-7, the V gene TRBV7-2; tentatively, D is TRBD2 (5 bases). The CDR3 is made up of 14 amino acids. V shed 1 base and J shed 3 bases, with 10 bases lying between them. The germline V gene has CDR1 SGHTA and CDR2 FQGNSA. The CDR3 DNA follows: TGTGCCAGCAGCTTAGTTGGTGACTACTACGAGCAGTACTTC. It translates to CASSLVGDYYEQYF.

This clonotype was seen ten or more times. The CDR3 spells CASSRGGEQYF. CDR3 nucleotides: TGTGCCAGCTCACGTGGAGGAGAGCAGTACTTC. The chain uses TRBV12-3 or TRBV12-4 and TRBJ2-7; weak D call: TRBD2 (5 bases). Trimming stripped 8 bases from V and 7 bases from J, with 12 bases between. The CDR3 is 11 residues long.

CDR3 bases: TGTGCCAGCACCCCTGACAGGGGCGGCACTGAAGCTTTCTTT. Protein sequence: CASTPDRGGTEAFF. V and J are TRBV27 and TRBJ1-1; TRBD1 matches at 8 bases. V was pared by 7 bases and J by 4 bases, with 8 bases of the junction left unmatched. Germline values: CDR1 MNHEY, CDR2 SMNVEV (reference sequence). CDR3 length: 14 residues.

The genes are TRBV20-1 and TRBJ2-5; 11 nucleotides align to TRBD2. This CDR3 is 15 amino acids long. CDR1 and CDR2 from the germline V gene are DFQATT and SNEGSKA (reference sequence). V lost 6 bases and J lost 11; bases outside the gene matches: 17. CDR3 protein: CSANGLAGVRKEQYF. DNA of the CDR3: TGCAGTGCAAACGGACTAGCGGGTGTACGTAAGGAGCAGTACTTC.

This clonotype was picked up many times. The chain recombines TRBV5-1 with TRBJ1-1; maybe TRBD1 (5 bases). The CDR3 has 14 residues. V was shortened by 2 bases and J by 0 bases, with 8 bases between the two germline ends. Germline V gives CDR1 SGHRS, CDR2 YFSETQ. The CDR3 bases are TGCGCCAGCAGCTTCGAGGGACTGAACACTGAAGCTTTCTTT. Translated: CASSFEGLNTEAFF.

This clonotype came up a few times. The CDR3 is CASSFEGRGTEAFF. As DNA, the CDR3 is TGTGCCAGCAGTTTCGAGGGTCGAGGTACTGAAGCTTTCTTT. The chain carries TRBV12-3 or TRBV12-4 and TRBJ1-1; D gene uncertain. This CDR3 has 14 residues. Trimming cost V 3 bases and J 5 bases, with 13 bases left between them.

The chain links TRBV7-9 to TRBJ2-1; 8 bases fit TRBD2. Unmatched junction bases numbered 7, after V lost 1 base and J lost 5 bases. This CDR3 contains 16 residues. Germline V CDR1 and CDR2: SEHNR, FQNEAQ (reference sequence). The CDR3 protein is CASSLDGGGTNNEQFF. The CDR3 DNA reads as TGTGCCAGCAGCTTAGATGGCGGGGGGACCAACAATGAGCAGTTCTTC.

V and J are TRBV12-3 or TRBV12-4 and TRBJ1-2; perhaps TRBD1 as D (5 bases). The CDR3 loop spans 14 amino acids. Trimming took 2 bases from V and 4 from J, leaving 11 bases between them. The CDR3 is CASSLRGPFYGYTF. The CDR3 DNA follows: TGTGCCAGCAGTTTACGGGGCCCTTTCTATGGCTACACCTTC.

The chain uses TRBV5-1 and TRBJ2-7, with a weak D call TRBD2 (7 bases). This CDR3 has 15 residues. Germline-derived CDR1 and CDR2 are SGHRS and YFSETQ. Trimming took off 4 bases at V and 3 bases at J, with 17 bases between the two ends. The CDR3 is CASSGRDTADYEQYF. The DNA for the CDR3 is TGCGCCAGCAGCGGGAGGGACACCGCCGACTACGAGCAGTACTTC.

V gene TRBV10-3 combines with J gene TRBJ2-5, with D hard to call. This CDR3 spans 14 amino acids. Germline CDR1 reads ENHRY; CDR2 reads SYGVKD. Trimming removed 10 bases from V and 2 bases from J, with 17 bases in between. The CDR3 region is CATRPRPEQETQYF. CDR3 nucleotide sequence: TGTGCCACCAGACCCCGACCCGAACAAGAGACCCAGTACTTC.

There are a few counts of this clonotype. V and J are TRBV12-3 or TRBV12-4 and TRBJ1-5; TRBD1 might be the D (5 bases). The CDR3 totals 15 residues. The ends were cut back, 3 bases at V and 3 bases at J, with 12 bases in the middle. Here the CDR3 reads CASSLGGAHNQPQHF. In nucleotides, the CDR3 is TGTGCCAGCAGTTTGGGAGGGGCCCACAATCAGCCCCAGCATTTT.

This chain links TRBV12-3 or TRBV12-4 with TRBJ1-1, with 10 bases identical to TRBD1. V shed 3 bases and J 2 bases; nucleotides not matched to a gene: 6. The CDR3 loop spans 16 amino acids. The CDR3 is CASSFGTGAGNTEAFF. The CDR3 DNA is TGTGCCAGCAGTTTCGGGACAGGGGCAGGAAACACTGAAGCTTTCTTT.

The chain is built from TRBV20-1 and TRBJ2-1; 7 nucleotides align to TRBD2. The V gene end was trimmed by 6 bases and the J gene end by 13 bases; junction bases not matched to a gene: 12. The CDR3 extends over 12 amino acids. In germline, CDR1 is DFQATT, CDR2 SNEGSKA (reference sequence). The chain's CDR3 is CSATTSLETQFF. The CDR3 nucleotides read TGCAGTGCAACGACTAGCTTGGAGACCCAGTTCTTC.

The chain carries TRBV6-5 and TRBJ2-3; TRBD2 matches 14 bases. The CDR3 spans 17 residues. Germline CDR1 reads MNHEY; CDR2 reads SVGAGI. V shed 2 bases, J shed 4 bases, and the junction held 5 bases outside the gene matches. The CDR3 spells CASSYERLAGGPDTQYF. The CDR3 DNA reads as TGTGCCAGCAGTTACGAGCGACTAGCGGGGGGGCCAGATACGCAGTATTTT.

V is TRBV4-1 and J is TRBJ1-6, with a tentative D call TRBD1 (5 bases). Trimming stripped 0 bases from V and 9 bases from J, with 12 bases between. The germline CDR1 and CDR2 sequences are MGHRA and YSYEKL. The CDR3 contains 15 residues. CDR3 protein: CASSQDGRRASPLHF. The CDR3 DNA reads TGCGCCAGCAGCCAAGATGGGCGCAGGGCTTCACCCCTCCACTTT.

This clonotype was counted between two and nine times. The rearrangement joins TRBV20-1 to TRBJ2-7; D is unclear. This CDR3 contains 14 residues. Trimming removed 0 bases at V and 3 bases at J, with 12 bases between. Germline V gene data show CDR1 as DFQATT and CDR2 as SNEGSKA (reference sequence). The DNA of the CDR3 is TGCAGTGCTAGAGATTGGCAGGATAACTACGAGCAGTACTTC. Translating it yields CSARDWQDNYEQYF.

This clonotype was seen only once. The J gene is TRBJ2-7, the V gene TRBV20-1; the match to TRBD1 covers 7 bases. V shed 6 bases and J 7 bases; nucleotides not matched to a gene: 9. CDR3 length: 12 amino acids. Germline-derived CDR1 and CDR2 are DFQATT and SNEGSKA (reference sequence). The CDR3 spells CSATGDGREQYF. CDR3 DNA: TGCAGTGCCACAGGGGACGGAAGGGAGCAGTACTTC.

This clonotype was detected a few times. The CDR3 here is CASSPGSVYGYTF. Written as DNA, the CDR3 is TGTGCCAGCAGTCCGGGGAGCGTATATGGCTACACCTTC. The chain carries TRBV27 and TRBJ1-2; D gene unclear. CDR1 is MNHEY and CDR2 is SMNVEV in the germline V gene (reference sequence). Trimming pared 5 bases from V and 5 bases from J, leaving 12 bases between. The CDR3 consists of 13 residues.

The rearrangement joins TRBV5-1 to TRBJ2-2, with TRBD2 matching 10 bases. CDR1 and CDR2 (germline): SGHRS, YFSETQ. Trimming removed 6 bases from V and 6 bases from J; junction bases left unmatched: 5. The length of the CDR3 is 14 residues. Written as DNA, the CDR3 is TGCGCCAGCACCGGGACTAGCGAACCCGGGGAGCTGTTTTTT. It encodes CASTGTSEPGELFF. Full variable domain (rest looked up from reference TRBV5-1 and TRBJ2-2): KAGVTQTPRYLIKTRGQQVTLSCSPISGHRSVSWYQQTPGQGLQFLFEYFSETQRNKGNFPGRFSGRQFSNSRSEMNVSTLELGDSALYLCASTGTSEPGELFFGEGSRLTVL.

The rearrangement uses TRBV7-8 and TRBJ1-1; 7 positions agree with TRBD1. This CDR3 comprises 14 residues. The V gene end was trimmed by 5 bases and the J gene end by 3 bases; junction bases not matched to a gene: 6. The V gene's germline CDR1 is SGHVS and CDR2 FQNEAQ. This CDR3 reads CASSIQGRDTEAFF. The CDR3 region has the DNA TGTGCCAGCAGCATACAGGGGCGCGACACTGAAGCTTTCTTT.

This clonotype was seen ten or more times. The rearrangement links TRBV6-5 to TRBJ1-2; possible D gene TRBD1, 5 bases. Germline loops: CDR1 MNHEY, CDR2 SVGAGI. CDR3 length: 14 amino acids. The V gene lost 0 bases and the J gene lost 8 bases, with 13 bases spanning the gap. The CDR3 DNA is TGTGCCAGCAGTTACTCGGTTATCGGGGGAGGCTACACCTTC. It yields the protein CASSYSVIGGGYTF.

Concerning this clonotype: This could be a read error, since a much larger clone is one nucleotide away. CDR3 DNA sequence: TGTGCCAGCAGCTTACGGATGAACGCTGAAGCTTTCTTT. Its protein product is CASSLRMNAEAFF. The chain has TRBV7-2 and TRBJ1-1, with D hard to call. Germline CDR1 is SGHTA and CDR2 is FQGNSA. This CDR3 contains 13 residues.

The count of this clonotype is one. This chain links TRBV6-6 with TRBJ2-2, with unresolved D. In germline, CDR1 is MNHNY, CDR2 SVGAGI (reference sequence). The ends were cut back, 5 bases at V and 7 bases at J, with 2 bases in the middle. CDR3 length equals 10 residues. The CDR3 nucleotides are TGTGCCAGCAGTCGCGGGGAGCTGTTTTTT. It yields the protein CASSRGELFF.

This clonotype appeared a few times. This chain joins TRBV5-6 and TRBJ1-6; D gene ambiguous. V was pared by 6 bases and J by 9 bases, with 10 bases between. From germline, CDR1 is SGHDT and CDR2 YYEEEE. The CDR3 covers 12 residues. The CDR3 reads CASTLDTSPLHF. In nucleotides, the CDR3 is TGTGCCAGCACACTAGACACTTCACCCCTCCACTTT.